Here is one TCR beta chain with its context. Its antigen is not identified. The data stem from a study of vaccination and CD4 T cells after COVID-19. Turning to the study itself: For post-vaccine samples, collection took place a median roughly 76 days after dose two, ranging from 14 to 241. The cells in question were stimulated using overlapping spike peptides derived from SARS-CoV-2, HCoV-NL63, HCoV-OC43 and HCoV-229E.

As for treatment: approximately nine-day PBMC culture with coronavirus spike peptide pools or control peptides (ViraFEST assay). Via ViraFEST, peptide pools expanded antigen-specific T cells before TCR sequencing. Regarding the study as a whole: Median counts of SARS-CoV-2-reactive clonotypes increased from roughly 19 to 38; this difference was not significant.

Germline assignment: CDR1 MNHEY and CDR2 SVGEGT. This CDR3 region has 12 residues. Trimming pared 7 bases from V and 5 bases from J, leaving 11 bases between. Cultured CD4+ T-cell DNA underwent Oncomine TCR Beta short-read sequencing. MiXCR, run by TCRdb on the PCR reads, gives a single entry per CDR3 protein. The data show about 8,500 distinct CDR3 sequences, with about 59% seen just once and 20% to 30% held by the top ten. The sequenced sample consisted of CD4+ T cells from blood, cultured in vitro. The genes are TRBV6-2 or TRBV6-3 and TRBJ2-5, with TRBD2 as a possible D gene (7 bases). This clonotype was sampled from a human donor who had recovered from COVID-19. The CDR3 sequence is CASNEGGETQYF. The CDR3 bases are TGTGCCAGCAACGAGGGGGGGGAGACCCAGTACTTC.